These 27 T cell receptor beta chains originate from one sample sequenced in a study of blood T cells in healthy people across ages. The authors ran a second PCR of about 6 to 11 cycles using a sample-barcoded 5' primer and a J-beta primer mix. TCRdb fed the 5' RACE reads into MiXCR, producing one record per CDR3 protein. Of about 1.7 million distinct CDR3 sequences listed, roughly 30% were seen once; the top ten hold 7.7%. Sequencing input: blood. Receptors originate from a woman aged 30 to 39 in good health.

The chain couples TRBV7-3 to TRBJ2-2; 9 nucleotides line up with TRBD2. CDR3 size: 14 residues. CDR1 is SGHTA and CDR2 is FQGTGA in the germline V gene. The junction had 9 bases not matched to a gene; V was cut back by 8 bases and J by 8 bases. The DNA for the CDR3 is TGTGCCAGCCGCAGTGCGGGGGGGCCTGGGGAGCTGTTTTTT. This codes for CASRSAGGPGELFF.

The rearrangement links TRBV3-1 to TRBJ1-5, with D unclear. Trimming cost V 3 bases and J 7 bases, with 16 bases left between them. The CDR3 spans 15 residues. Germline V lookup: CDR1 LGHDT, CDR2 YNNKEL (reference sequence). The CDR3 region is CASSQSGWRGQPQHF. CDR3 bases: TGTGCCAGCAGCCAGTCAGGATGGCGAGGGCAGCCCCAGCATTTT.

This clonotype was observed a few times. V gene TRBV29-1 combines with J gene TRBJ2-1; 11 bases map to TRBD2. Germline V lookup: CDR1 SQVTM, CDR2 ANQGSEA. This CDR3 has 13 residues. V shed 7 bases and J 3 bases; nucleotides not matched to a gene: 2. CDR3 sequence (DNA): TGCAGCGGGGGACTAGCGGTCTACAATGAGCAGTTCTTC. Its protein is CSGGLAVYNEQFF.

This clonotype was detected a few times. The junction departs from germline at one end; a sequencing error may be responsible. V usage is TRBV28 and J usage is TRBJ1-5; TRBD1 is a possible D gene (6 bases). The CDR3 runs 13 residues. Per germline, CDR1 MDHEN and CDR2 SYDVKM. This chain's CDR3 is CASTLGGSWPQHF. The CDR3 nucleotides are TGTGCCAGCACTTTAGGGGGGTCCTGGCCCCAGCATTTT.

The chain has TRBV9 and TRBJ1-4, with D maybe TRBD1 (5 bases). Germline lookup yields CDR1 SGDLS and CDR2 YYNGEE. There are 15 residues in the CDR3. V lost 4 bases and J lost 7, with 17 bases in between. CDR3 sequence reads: CASSSGRGFGEKLFF. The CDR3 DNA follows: TGTGCCAGCAGCTCCGGTCGGGGGTTCGGTGAAAAACTGTTTTTT.

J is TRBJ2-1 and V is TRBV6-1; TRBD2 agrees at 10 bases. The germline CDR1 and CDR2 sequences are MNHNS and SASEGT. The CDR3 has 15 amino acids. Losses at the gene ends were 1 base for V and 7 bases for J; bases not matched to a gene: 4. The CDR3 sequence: CASSEVTSGINEQFF. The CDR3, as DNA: TGTGCCAGCAGTGAAGTTACTAGCGGGATAAATGAGCAGTTCTTC.

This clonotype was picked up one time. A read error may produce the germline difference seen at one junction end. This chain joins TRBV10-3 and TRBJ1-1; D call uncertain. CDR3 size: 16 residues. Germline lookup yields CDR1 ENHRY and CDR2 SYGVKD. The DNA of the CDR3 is TGTGCCATCAGTGTCCTGGCAGGAGATATGAACACTGGAGCTTTCTTT. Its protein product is CAISVLAGDMNTGAFF.

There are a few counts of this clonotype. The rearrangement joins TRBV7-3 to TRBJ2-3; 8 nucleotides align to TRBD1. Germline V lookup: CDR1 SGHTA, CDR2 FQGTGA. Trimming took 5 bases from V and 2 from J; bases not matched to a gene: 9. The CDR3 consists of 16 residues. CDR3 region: CASSLQRQGSTDTQYF. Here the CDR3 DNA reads TGTGCCAGCAGCCTACAAAGACAGGGGTCCACAGATACGCAGTATTTT.

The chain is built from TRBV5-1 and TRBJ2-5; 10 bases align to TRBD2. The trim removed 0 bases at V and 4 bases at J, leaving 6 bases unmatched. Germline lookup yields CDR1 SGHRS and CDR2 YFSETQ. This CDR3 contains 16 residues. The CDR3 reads CASSLGGLADRETQYF. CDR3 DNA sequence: TGCGCCAGCAGCTTGGGTGGACTAGCGGACCGAGAGACCCAGTACTTC.

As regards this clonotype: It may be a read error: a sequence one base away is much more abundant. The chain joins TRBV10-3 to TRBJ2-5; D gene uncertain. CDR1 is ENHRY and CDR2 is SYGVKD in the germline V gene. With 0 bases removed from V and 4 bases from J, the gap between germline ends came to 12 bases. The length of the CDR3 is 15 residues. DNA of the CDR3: TGTGCCATCAGTGAGTCTATGGCACAGCGAGAGACCCAGTACTTC. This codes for CAISESMAQRETQYF.

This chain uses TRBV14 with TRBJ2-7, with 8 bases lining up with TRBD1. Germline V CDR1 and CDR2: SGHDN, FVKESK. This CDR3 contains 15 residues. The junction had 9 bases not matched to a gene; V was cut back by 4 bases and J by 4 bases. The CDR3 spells CASSRTGGGTYEQYF. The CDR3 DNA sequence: TGTGCCAGCAGCCGAACAGGGGGAGGAACGTACGAGCAGTACTTC.

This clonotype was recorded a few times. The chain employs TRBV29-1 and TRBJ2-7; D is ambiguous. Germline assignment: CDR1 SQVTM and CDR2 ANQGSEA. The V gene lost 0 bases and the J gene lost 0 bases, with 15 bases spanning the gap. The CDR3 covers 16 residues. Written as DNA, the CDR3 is TGCAGCGTTGAAGATTTCGAGACTTCTCGCTCCTACGAGCAGTACTTC. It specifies CSVEDFETSRSYEQYF.

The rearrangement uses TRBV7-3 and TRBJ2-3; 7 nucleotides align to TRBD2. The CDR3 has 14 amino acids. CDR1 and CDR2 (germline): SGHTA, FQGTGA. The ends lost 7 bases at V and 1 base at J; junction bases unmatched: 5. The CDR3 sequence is CASNRRGCTDTQYF. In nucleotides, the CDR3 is TGTGCCAGCAACAGGCGGGGGTGCACAGATACGCAGTATTTT.

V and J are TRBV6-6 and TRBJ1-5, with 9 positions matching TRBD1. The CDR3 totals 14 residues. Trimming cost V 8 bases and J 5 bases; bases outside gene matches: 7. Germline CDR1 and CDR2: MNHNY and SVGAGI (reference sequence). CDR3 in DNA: TGTGCCAGCCACGGACAGGGGTGGGATCAGCCCCAGCATTTT. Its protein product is CASHGQGWDQPQHF.

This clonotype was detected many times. The DNA of the CDR3 is TGCGCCAGCAGGGACATTGCGGGATGGATTAGTGAGCAGTTCTTC. Translated, it gives CASRDIAGWISEQFF. The chain uses TRBV10-2 and TRBJ2-1; the D gene is possibly TRBD2 (6 bases). Germline-derived CDR1 and CDR2 are WSHSY and SAAADI. V lost 6 bases to trimming and J lost 9 bases, with 21 bases between them. This CDR3 contains 15 residues.

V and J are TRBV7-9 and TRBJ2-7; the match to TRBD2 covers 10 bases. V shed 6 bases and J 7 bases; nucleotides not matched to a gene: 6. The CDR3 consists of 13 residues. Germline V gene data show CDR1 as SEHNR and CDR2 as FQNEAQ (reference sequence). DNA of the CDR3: TGTGCCAGCAGACTAGCGGGGTACAATGAGCAGTACTTC. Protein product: CASRLAGYNEQYF.

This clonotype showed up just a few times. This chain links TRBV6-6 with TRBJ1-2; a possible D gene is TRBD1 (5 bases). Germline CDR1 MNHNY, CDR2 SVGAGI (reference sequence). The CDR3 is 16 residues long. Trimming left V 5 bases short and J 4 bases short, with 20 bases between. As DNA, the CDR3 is TGTGCCAGCAGTGCCTCGGGGGGGAGTAAGTCCTATGGCTACACCTTC. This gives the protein CASSASGGSKSYGYTF.

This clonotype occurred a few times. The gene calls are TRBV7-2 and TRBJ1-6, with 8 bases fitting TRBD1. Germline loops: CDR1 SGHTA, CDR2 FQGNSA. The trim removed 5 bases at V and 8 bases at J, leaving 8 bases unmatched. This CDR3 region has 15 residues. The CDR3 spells CASSPRTGTDSPLHF. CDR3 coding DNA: TGTGCCAGCAGCCCCCGGACAGGGACGGATTCACCCCTCCACTTT.

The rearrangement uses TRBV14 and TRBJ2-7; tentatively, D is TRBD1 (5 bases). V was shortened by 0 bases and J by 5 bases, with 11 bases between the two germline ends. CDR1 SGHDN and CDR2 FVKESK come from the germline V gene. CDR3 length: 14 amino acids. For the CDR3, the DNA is TGTGCCAGCAGCCAAGAGTGGGCAGGGAACGAGCAGTACTTC. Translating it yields CASSQEWAGNEQYF.

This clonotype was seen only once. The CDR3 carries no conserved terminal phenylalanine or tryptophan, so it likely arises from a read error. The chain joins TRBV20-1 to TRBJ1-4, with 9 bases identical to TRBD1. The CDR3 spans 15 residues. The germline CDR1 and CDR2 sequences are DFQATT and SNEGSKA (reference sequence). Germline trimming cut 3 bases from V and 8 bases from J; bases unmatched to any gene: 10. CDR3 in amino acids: CSARDRGTGNEKLFL. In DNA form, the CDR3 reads TGCAGTGCTAGGGATAGGGGGACAGGGAACGAAAAACTGTTTTTG.

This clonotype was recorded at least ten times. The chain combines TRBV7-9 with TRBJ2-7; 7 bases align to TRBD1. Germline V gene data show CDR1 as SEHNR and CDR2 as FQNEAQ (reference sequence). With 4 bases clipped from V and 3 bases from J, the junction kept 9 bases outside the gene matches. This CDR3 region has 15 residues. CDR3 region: CASSSSDRLHYEQYF. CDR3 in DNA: TGTGCCAGCAGCTCCTCGGACAGGCTGCACTACGAGCAGTACTTC.

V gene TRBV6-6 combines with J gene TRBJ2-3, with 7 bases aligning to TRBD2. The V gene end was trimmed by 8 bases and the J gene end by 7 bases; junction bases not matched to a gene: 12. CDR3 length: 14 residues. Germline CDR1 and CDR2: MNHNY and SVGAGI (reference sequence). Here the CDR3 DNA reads TGTGCCAGCTCAGGTGGGGGAGGGCCACATACGCAGTATTTT. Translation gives CASSGGGGPHTQYF.

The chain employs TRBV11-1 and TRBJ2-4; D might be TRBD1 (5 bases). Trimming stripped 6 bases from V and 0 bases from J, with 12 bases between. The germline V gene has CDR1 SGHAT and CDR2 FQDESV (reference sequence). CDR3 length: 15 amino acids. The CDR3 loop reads CASSSKDIAKNIQYF. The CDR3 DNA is TGTGCCAGCAGTTCCAAGGACATAGCCAAAAACATTCAGTACTTC.

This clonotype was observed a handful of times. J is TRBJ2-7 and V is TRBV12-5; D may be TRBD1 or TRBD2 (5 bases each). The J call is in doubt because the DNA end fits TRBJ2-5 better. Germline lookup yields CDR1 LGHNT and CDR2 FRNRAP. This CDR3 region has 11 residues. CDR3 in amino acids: CASGSGGTQYF. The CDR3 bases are TGTGCTAGTGGTTCTGGGGGGACCCAGTACTTC.

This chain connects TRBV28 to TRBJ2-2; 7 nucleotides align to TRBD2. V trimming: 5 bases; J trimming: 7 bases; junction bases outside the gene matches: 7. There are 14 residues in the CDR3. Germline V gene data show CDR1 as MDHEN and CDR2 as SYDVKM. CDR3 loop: CASSVGLDGGELFF. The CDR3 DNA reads TGTGCCAGCAGTGTAGGACTAGATGGCGGGGAGCTGTTTTTT.

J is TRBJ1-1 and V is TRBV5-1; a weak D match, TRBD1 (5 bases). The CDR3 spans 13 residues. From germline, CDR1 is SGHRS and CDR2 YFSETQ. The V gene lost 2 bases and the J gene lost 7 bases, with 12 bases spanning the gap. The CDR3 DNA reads TGCGCCAGCAGCTTCCGGGGCCTGGATGAAGCTTTCTTT. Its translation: CASSFRGLDEAFF.

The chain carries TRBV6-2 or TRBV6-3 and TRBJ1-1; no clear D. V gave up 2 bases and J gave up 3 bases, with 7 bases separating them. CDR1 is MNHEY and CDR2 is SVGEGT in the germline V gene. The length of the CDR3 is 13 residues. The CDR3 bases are TGTGCCAGCAGTTACGTGGGAGACACTGAAGCTTTCTTT. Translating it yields CASSYVGDTEAFF.